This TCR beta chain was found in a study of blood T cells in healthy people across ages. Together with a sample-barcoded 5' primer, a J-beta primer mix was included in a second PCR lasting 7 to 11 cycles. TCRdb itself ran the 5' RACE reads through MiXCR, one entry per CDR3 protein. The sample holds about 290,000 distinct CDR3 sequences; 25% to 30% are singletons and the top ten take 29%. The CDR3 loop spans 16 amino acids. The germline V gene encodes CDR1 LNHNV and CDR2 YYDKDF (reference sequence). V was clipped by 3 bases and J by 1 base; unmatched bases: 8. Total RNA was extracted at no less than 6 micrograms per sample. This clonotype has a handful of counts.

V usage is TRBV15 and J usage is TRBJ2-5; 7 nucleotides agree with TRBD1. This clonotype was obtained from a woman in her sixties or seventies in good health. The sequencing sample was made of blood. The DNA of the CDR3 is TGTGCCACCAGCAGGGACGGGGCAGGGGGCCAAGAGACCCAGTACTTC. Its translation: CATSRDGAGGQETQYF.